Below are 8 T cell receptor beta chains sequenced from a single sample in a study of patients and donors after allogeneic stem cell transplantation. Each CDR3 protein is one row after TCRdb ran MiXCR on the RT-PCR reads. The sample lists approximately 220,000 distinct CDR3 sequences; roughly two fifths were seen once. Input material: blood, either unsorted or a sorted T cell fraction (not recorded which). These receptors came from a human donor who was either an allogeneic HSCT recipient or a stem cell or donor lymphocyte infusion donor (not recorded which). It is not recorded whose cells these are; they may come from a transplant donor.

This clonotype was observed a few times. The chain couples TRBV7-2 to TRBJ1-2; D is uncertain. In germline, CDR1 is SGHTA, CDR2 FQGNSA. Deletions cut 5 bases from V and 1 base from J, with 14 bases between. There are 15 residues in the CDR3. CDR3 DNA sequence: TGTGCCAGCAGCCCCGATTCGCGGGGTAACTATGGCTACACCTTC. Protein product: CASSPDSRGNYGYTF.

This clonotype is labeled as medium-sized. This rearrangement joins TRBV4-3 to TRBJ1-2; no clear D gene. CDR1 LGHNA and CDR2 YSLEER come from the germline V gene. The length of the CDR3 is 14 residues. V lost 2 bases and J 2 bases, leaving 9 bases between the germline ends. In DNA form, the CDR3 reads TGCGCCAGCAGCCAATGGACGGAGAACTATGGCTACACCTTC. Its protein product is CASSQWTENYGYTF.

J is TRBJ1-3 and V is TRBV4-3; the D is unclear. V shed 3 bases and J shed 3 bases, with 18 bases lying between them. Germline V CDR1 and CDR2: LGHNA, YSLEER. CDR3 length: 17 residues. CDR3 protein: CASSQAYWSQNGNTIYF. The CDR3 DNA sequence: TGCGCCAGCAGCCAGGCCTACTGGTCTCAAAATGGAAACACCATATATTTT.

This clonotype appeared a few times. The rearrangement uses TRBV29-1 and TRBJ1-2; possible D gene TRBD1, 6 bases. The CDR3 runs to 13 residues. Germline V gene lookup returns CDR1 SQVTM and CDR2 ANQGSEA. Trimming shortened V by 4 bases and J by 2 bases, and 11 bases separated the two germline ends. The CDR3 coding sequence is TGCAGCGTTGTCCGGGACAACAACTATGGCTACACCTTC. This gives the protein CSVVRDNNYGYTF.

The CDR3 nucleotides read TGTGCCAGCAGCTTACGGACAGGGTTGGTGTTTTTT. Protein: CASSLRTGLVFF. The V and J genes are TRBV7-9 and TRBJ1-4; 8 bases are shared with TRBD1. Germline values: CDR1 SEHNR, CDR2 FQNEAQ (reference sequence). The CDR3 totals 12 residues. The V gene end was trimmed by 2 bases and the J gene end by 15 bases; junction bases not matched to a gene: 5.

CDR3 coding DNA: TGTGCCAGCAGTCCTGAGGACCGCATTAATGAAAAACTGTTTTTT. Residues: CASSPEDRINEKLFF. The rearrangement uses TRBV28 and TRBJ1-4; D uncertain. Trimming pared 5 bases from V and 4 bases from J, leaving 14 bases between. This CDR3 is built from 15 residues. Germline assignment: CDR1 MDHEN and CDR2 SYDVKM. Variable domain in full (rest from reference TRBV28 and TRBJ1-4): DVKVTQSSRYLVKRTGEKVFLECVQDMDHENMFWYRQDPGLGLRLIYFSYDVKMKEKGDIPEGYSVSREKKERFSLILESASTNQTSMYLCASSPEDRINEKLFFGSGTQLSVL.

The sample holds a few counts of this clonotype. The chain employs TRBV6-6 and TRBJ1-2, with TRBD1 identical over 8 bases. V was pared by 10 bases and J by 4 bases, with 8 bases of the junction left unmatched. Per germline, CDR1 MNHNY and CDR2 SVGAGI (reference sequence). CDR3 length equals 13 residues. CDR3 amino acids: CATSDRGSYGYTF. DNA of the CDR3: TGTGCCACCTCAGACAGGGGAAGCTATGGCTACACCTTC.

The rearrangement uses TRBV5-6 and TRBJ1-5; 7 bases fit TRBD1. Germline loops: CDR1 SGHDT, CDR2 YYEEEE. The CDR3 runs to 14 residues. Trimming took 4 bases from V and 4 from J; bases not matched to a gene: 5. CDR3 coding DNA: TGTGCCAGCAGCAGGGACAGCCAGAATCAGCCCCAGCATTTT. This sequence encodes CASSRDSQNQPQHF.